This TCR beta chain was sequenced during a study of long-term antiretroviral therapy in people with HIV. This was the immunoSEQ v3.0 assay at survey level. Clones were read by immunoSEQ multiplex PCR, and TCRdb kept only the in-frame ones, dropping some. The table records 25,000 to 35,000 clones, approximately 89% of them present only once. The ends lost 5 bases at V and 2 bases at J; junction bases unmatched: 3. This CDR3 has 13 amino acids. Looked up from germline, CDR1 is MNHEY and CDR2 is SVGAGI. The receptor comes from a man in his late teens or twenties with HIV. The sequences come from unsorted PBMCs, collected 3.1 years after starting antiretroviral therapy. V and J are TRBV6-5 and TRBJ2-7; TRBD1 aligns across 7 bases. This CDR3 is CASSVGQAYEQYF. As DNA, the CDR3 is TGTGCCAGCAGTGTTGGACAGGCCTACGAGCAGTACTTC.